This entry is about one TCR beta chain. The antigen is undetermined. Trimming shortened V by 2 bases and J by 4 bases, and 18 bases separated the two germline ends. The CDR3 has 16 residues. The V gene's germline CDR1 is MNHNY and CDR2 SVGAGI (reference sequence). The data stem from a study of T cell responses to AZD1222 COVID-19 vaccine. Study outcomes and limitations: Unmutated variant regions reportedly attract nearly half of all spike-specific TCRs. Spike as a whole was targeted by vaccine-associated CD4 TCRs, dominant at 160-218 and 743-854. Donors in the cohort were predominantly white British and more often female, and clonal diversity was possibly underestimated.

This table comes from immunoSEQ multiplex PCR, and its TCRdb copy is limited to in-frame clones, with some not included. The sample carries over 110,000 clones, 90% recorded once. This TCR was recovered from an adult who received the AZD1222 COVID-19 vaccine. This specimen was peripheral blood, taken 28 days after the second AZD1222 dose. The chain carries TRBV6-6 and TRBJ2-7; D is possibly TRBD1 or TRBD2 (5 bases each). The CDR3 is CASSYRGTQALYEQYF. The DNA of the CDR3 is TGTGCCAGCAGTTACCGTGGGACGCAGGCCCTTTACGAGCAGTACTTC.